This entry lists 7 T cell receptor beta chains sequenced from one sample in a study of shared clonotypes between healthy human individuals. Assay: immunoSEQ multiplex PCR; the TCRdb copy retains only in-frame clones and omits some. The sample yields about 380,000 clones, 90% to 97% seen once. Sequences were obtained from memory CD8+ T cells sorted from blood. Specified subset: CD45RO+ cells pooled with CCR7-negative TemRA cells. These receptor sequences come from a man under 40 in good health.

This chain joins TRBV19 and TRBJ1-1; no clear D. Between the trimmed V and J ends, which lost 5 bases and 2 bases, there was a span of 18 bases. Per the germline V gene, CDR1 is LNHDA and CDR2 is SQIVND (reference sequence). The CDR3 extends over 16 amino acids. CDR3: CASSAFGKEINTEAFF. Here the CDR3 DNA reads TGTGCCAGTAGTGCATTCGGAAAGGAGATAAACACTGAAGCTTTCTTT.

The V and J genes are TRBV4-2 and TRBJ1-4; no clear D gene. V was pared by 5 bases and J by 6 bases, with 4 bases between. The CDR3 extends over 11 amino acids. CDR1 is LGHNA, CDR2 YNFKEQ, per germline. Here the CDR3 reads CASSGDEKLFF. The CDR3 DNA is TGTGCCAGCAGCGGGGATGAAAAACTGTTTTTT.

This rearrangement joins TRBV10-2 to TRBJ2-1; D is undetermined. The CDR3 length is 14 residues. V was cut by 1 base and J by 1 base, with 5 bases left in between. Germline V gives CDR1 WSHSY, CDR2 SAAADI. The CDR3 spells CASSELTSYNEQFF. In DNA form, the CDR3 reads TGCGCCAGCAGTGAGTTGACTTCCTACAATGAGCAGTTCTTC.

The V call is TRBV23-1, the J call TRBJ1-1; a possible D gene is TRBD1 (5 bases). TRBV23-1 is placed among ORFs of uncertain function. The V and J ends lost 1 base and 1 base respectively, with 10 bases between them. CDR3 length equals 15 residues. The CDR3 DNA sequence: TGCGCCAGCAGTCAATTGGGCGGACAGAACACTGAAGCTTTCTTT. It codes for CASSQLGGQNTEAFF.

The CDR3 reads CASRREQGGQPQHF. The CDR3 DNA reads TGTGCCAGTAGGAGGGAACAGGGGGGTCAGCCCCAGCATTTT. V and J are TRBV19 and TRBJ1-5; 8 nucleotides line up with TRBD1. V was pared by 6 bases and J by 6 bases, with 7 bases of the junction left unmatched. Per the germline V gene, CDR1 is LNHDA and CDR2 is SQIVND (reference sequence). This CDR3 is built from 14 residues. Combining the CDR3 with reference TRBV19 and TRBJ1-5 gives the whole variable domain DGGITQSPKYLFRKEGQNVTLSCEQNLNHDAMYWYRQDPGQGLRLIYYSQIVNDFQKGDIAEGYSVSREKKESFPLTVTSAQKNPTAFYLCASRREQGGQPQHFGDGTRLSIL.

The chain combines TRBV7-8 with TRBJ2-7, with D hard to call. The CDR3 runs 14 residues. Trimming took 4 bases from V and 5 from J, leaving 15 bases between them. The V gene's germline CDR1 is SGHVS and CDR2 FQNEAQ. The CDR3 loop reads CASSSPYETDEQYF. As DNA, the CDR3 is TGTGCCAGCAGCTCCCCTTATGAGACCGACGAGCAGTACTTC.

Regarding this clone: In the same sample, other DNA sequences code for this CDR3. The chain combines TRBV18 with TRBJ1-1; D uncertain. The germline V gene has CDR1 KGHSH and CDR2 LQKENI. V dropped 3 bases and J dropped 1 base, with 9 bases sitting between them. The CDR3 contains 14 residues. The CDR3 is CASSPGGPNTEAFF. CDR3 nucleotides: TGTGCCAGCTCACCGGGTGGACCGAACACTGAAGCTTTCTTT.